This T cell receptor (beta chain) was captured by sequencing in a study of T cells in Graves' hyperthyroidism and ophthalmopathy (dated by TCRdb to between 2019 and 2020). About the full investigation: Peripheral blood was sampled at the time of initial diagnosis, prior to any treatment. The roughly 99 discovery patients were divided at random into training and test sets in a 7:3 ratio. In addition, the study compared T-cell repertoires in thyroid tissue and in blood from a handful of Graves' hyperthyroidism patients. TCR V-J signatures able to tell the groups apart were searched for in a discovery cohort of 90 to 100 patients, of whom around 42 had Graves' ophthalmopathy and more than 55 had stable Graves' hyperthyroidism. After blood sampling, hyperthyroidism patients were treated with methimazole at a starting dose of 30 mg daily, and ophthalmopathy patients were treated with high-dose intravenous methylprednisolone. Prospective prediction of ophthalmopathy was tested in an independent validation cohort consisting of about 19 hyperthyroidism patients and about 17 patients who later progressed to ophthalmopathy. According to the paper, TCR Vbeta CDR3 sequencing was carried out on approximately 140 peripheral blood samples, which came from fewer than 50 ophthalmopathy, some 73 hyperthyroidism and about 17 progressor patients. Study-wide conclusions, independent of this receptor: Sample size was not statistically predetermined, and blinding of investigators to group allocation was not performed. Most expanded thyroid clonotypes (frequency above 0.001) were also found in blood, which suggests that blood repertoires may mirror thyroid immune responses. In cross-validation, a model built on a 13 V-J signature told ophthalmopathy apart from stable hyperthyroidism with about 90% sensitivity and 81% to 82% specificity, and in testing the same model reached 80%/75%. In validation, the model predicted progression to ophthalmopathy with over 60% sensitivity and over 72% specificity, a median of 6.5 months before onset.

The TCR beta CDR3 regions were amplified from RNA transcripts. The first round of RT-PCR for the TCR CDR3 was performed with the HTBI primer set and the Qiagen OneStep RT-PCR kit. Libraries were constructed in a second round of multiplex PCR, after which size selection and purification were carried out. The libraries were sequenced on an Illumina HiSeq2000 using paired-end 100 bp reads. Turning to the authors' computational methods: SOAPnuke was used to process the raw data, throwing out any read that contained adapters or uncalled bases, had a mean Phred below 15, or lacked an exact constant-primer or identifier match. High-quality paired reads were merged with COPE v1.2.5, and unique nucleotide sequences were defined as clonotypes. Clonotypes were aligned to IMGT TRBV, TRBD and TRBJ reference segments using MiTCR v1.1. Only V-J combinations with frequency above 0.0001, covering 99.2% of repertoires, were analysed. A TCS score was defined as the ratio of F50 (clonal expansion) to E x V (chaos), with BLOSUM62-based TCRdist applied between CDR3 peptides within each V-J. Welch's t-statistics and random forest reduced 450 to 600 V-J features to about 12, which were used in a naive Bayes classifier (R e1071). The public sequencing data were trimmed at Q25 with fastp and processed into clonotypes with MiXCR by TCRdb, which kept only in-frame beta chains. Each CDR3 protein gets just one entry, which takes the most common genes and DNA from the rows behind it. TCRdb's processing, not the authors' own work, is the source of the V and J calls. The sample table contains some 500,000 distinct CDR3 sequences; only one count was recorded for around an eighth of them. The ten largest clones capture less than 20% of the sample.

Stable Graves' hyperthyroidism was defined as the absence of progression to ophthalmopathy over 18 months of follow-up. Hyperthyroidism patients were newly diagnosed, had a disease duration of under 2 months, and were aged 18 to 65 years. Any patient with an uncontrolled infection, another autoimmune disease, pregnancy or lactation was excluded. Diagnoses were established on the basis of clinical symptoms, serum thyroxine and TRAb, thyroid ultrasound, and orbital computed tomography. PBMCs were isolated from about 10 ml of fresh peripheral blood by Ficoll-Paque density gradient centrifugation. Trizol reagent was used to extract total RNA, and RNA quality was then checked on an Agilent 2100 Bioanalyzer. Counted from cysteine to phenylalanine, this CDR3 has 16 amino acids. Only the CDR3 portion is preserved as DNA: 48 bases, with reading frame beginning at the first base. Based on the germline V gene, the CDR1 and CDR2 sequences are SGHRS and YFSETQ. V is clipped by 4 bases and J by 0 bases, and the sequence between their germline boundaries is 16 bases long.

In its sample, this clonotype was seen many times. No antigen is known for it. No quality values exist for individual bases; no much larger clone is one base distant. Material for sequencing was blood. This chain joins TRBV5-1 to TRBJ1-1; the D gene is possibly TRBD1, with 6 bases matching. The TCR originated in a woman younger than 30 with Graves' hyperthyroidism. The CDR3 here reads CASSVTTGHLNTEAFF. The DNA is TGCGCCAGCAGCGTAACAACGGGACACCTGAACACTGAAGCTTTCTTT.